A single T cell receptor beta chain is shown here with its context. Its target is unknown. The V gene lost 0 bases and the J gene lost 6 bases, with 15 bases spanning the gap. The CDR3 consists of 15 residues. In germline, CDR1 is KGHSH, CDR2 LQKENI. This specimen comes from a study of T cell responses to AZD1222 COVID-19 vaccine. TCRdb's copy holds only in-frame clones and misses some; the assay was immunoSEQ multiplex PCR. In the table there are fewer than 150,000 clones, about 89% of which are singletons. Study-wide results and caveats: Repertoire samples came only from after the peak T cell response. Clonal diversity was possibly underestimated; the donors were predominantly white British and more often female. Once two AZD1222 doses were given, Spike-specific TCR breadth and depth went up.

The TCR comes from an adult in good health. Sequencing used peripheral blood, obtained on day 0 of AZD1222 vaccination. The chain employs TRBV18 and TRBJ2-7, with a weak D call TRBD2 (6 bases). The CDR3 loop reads CASSPPGHLRGEQYF. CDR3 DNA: TGTGCCAGCTCACCACCCGGACACCTGCGGGGCGAGCAGTACTTC.